The clone carrying this T cell receptor (beta chain) has just one count. Its target is not known. Sequencing libraries made from TCR beta cDNA carried unique molecular identifiers. One entry per CDR3 protein results from TCRdb running MiXCR on the PCR reads. The data contain fewer than 900,000 distinct CDR3 sequences, 35% to 55% of them singletons. The sample originates from a study of post-analysis software for immune sequencing data. This CDR3 is 18 amino acids long. Germline values: CDR1 SGHVS, CDR2 FQNEAQ. J was trimmed by 0 bases and V by 3 bases; bases with no gene match: 14. Study-level results: Five TRBV segments were more frequent in patients than controls; TRBV5-6, TRBV5-1 and TRBV20-1 belonged to this group.

This chain connects TRBV7-8 to TRBJ2-7, with 7 bases identical to TRBD1. The sequence derives from a girl aged 5-17 years with multiple sclerosis. The sample was blood. DNA for the CDR3: TGTGCCAGCAGCTTTAGAGGTAGTCTGACAGGGAACTCCTACGAGCAGTACTTC. Residues: CASSFRGSLTGNSYEQYF.